A selection of T cell receptor beta chains follows, all from one sample in a study of early T cells in non-severe SARS-CoV-2 infection. One entry per CDR3 protein results from TCRdb running MiXCR on the 5' RACE reads. The data contain tens of thousands of distinct CDR3 sequences, around 6% of them singletons. Source material: whole blood. The receptors shown here come from an adult who was a healthcare worker with PCR-confirmed SARS-CoV-2 infection or an uninfected control (not recorded which). Both conserved end residues are part of each CDR3. A D gene is named only where the DNA matches it firmly. Not all rows give a size; the values are once, few, many and, for expanded clones, a class.

abundance: many
d_gene: TRBD1
v_gene: TRBV20-1
j_gene: TRBJ1-6
CDR3aa: CSATDRENSPLHF
CDR3nt: TGCAGTGCTACGGACAGGGAGAATTCACCCCTCCACTTT

abundance: few
d_gene: -
v_gene: TRBV7-9
j_gene: TRBJ2-3
CDR3aa: CASRRAGDTQYF
CDR3nt: TGTGCCAGCAGGCGAGCGGGAGATACGCAGTATTTT

abundance: -
d_gene: TRBD1
v_gene: TRBV6-6
j_gene: TRBJ1-6
CDR3aa: CASSYPLGGQGGNSPLHF
CDR3nt: TGTGCCAGCAGTTACCCCCTCGGAGGACAGGGGGGGAATTCACCCCTCCACTTT

abundance: many
d_gene: -
v_gene: TRBV25-1
j_gene: TRBJ2-1
CDR3aa: CASSGLNEQFF
CDR3nt: TGTGCCAGCAGTGGACTCAATGAGCAGTTCTTC

abundance: many
d_gene: TRBD1
v_gene: TRBV4-1
j_gene: TRBJ1-5
CDR3aa: CASSQWTGGNQPQHF
CDR3nt: TGCGCCAGCAGCCAATGGACAGGGGGCAATCAGCCCCAGCATTTT

abundance: few
d_gene: TRBD1
v_gene: TRBV28
j_gene: TRBJ1-3
CDR3aa: CASRETGDRNTIYF
CDR3nt: TGTGCCAGCAGAGAGACAGGGGACCGAAACACCATATATTTT

abundance: many
d_gene: TRBD1
v_gene: TRBV6-5
j_gene: TRBJ2-3
CDR3aa: CASRQGRFSNTQYF
CDR3nt: TGTGCCAGCAGACAGGGGAGATTCTCGAATACGCAGTATTTT

abundance: medium-sized
d_gene: -
v_gene: TRBV9
j_gene: TRBJ2-2
CDR3aa: CASSATRGGSTGELFF
CDR3nt: TGTGCCAGCAGCGCTACACGAGGGGGGTCCACCGGGGAGCTGTTTTTT

abundance: many
d_gene: TRBD1
v_gene: TRBV7-2
j_gene: TRBJ1-4
CDR3aa: CASSPLGQVAEKLFF
CDR3nt: TGTGCCAGCAGCCCCCTCGGACAGGTTGCTGAAAAACTGTTTTTT

abundance: medium-sized
d_gene: TRBD2
v_gene: TRBV4-1
j_gene: TRBJ2-7
CDR3aa: CASSQERWTSGYEQYF
CDR3nt: TGCGCCAGCAGCCAAGAAAGGTGGACTAGCGGCTACGAGCAGTACTTC

abundance: few
d_gene: -
v_gene: TRBV7-3
j_gene: TRBJ2-5
CDR3aa: CASSLGRQETQYF
CDR3nt: TGTGCCAGCAGCTTAGGCAGACAAGAGACCCAGTACTTC

abundance: many
d_gene: -
v_gene: TRBV7-6
j_gene: TRBJ2-1
CDR3aa: CASSLAEALNNEQFF
CDR3nt: TGTGCCAGCAGCTTAGCAGAGGCACTTAACAATGAGCAGTTCTTC

abundance: many
d_gene: -
v_gene: TRBV19
j_gene: TRBJ2-7
CDR3aa: CASRFPTGLAYEQYF
CDR3nt: TGTGCCAGTCGTTTCCCGACAGGTCTGGCCTACGAGCAGTACTTC

abundance: many
d_gene: -
v_gene: TRBV20-1
j_gene: TRBJ1-5
CDR3aa: CRGAAFEGGPQHF
CDR3nt: TGCAGGGGGGCCGCTTTTGAAGGAGGGCCCCAGCATTTT

abundance: many
d_gene: -
v_gene: TRBV30
j_gene: TRBJ2-7
CDR3aa: CAWSVRVRHYEQYF
CDR3nt: TGTGCCTGGAGTGTACGAGTCAGGCACTACGAGCAGTACTTC

abundance: many
d_gene: -
v_gene: TRBV20-1
j_gene: TRBJ1-2
CDR3aa: CSARESANLNYGYTF
CDR3nt: TGCAGTGCTAGAGAGTCAGCCAATCTTAACTATGGCTACACCTTC

abundance: -
d_gene: TRBD2
v_gene: TRBV29-1
j_gene: TRBJ2-1
CDR3aa: CSVALLRGRMRNEQFF
CDR3nt: TGCAGCGTTGCCCTTCTCCGCGGGAGGATGAGGAATGAGCAGTTCTTC

abundance: many
d_gene: TRBD2
v_gene: TRBV19
j_gene: TRBJ2-1
CDR3aa: CASSIRVAGARVNEQFF
CDR3nt: TGTGCCAGTAGTATCCGGGTGGCGGGAGCACGAGTAAATGAGCAGTTCTTC

abundance: many
d_gene: -
v_gene: TRBV20-1
j_gene: TRBJ1-3
CDR3aa: CSASGGRGNSGNTIYF
CDR3nt: TGCAGTGCTAGCGGGGGGCGGGGAAACTCTGGAAACACCATATATTTT

abundance: -
d_gene: TRBD1
v_gene: TRBV13
j_gene: TRBJ1-4
CDR3aa: CASSLKGQEKKLFF
CDR3nt: TGTGCCAGCAGCTTGAAGGGACAGGAGAAAAAACTGTTTTTT

abundance: -
d_gene: -
v_gene: TRBV5-5
j_gene: TRBJ1-1
CDR3aa: CASKQTVNTEAFF
CDR3nt: TGTGCCAGCAAGCAGACTGTGAACACTGAAGCTTTCTTT

abundance: -
d_gene: TRBD1
v_gene: TRBV5-1
j_gene: TRBJ1-4
CDR3aa: CASSLAGGFNEKLFF
CDR3nt: TGCGCCAGCAGCTTGGCAGGGGGGTTTAATGAAAAACTGTTTTTT

abundance: many
d_gene: -
v_gene: TRBV6-5
j_gene: TRBJ2-7
CDR3aa: CASSYGQRQYF
CDR3nt: TGTGCCAGCAGTTATGGGCAAAGGCAGTACTTC

abundance: few
d_gene: -
v_gene: TRBV7-9
j_gene: TRBJ2-4
CDR3aa: CASSNDRLAKNIQYF
CDR3nt: TGTGCCAGCAGCAACGACAGGCTAGCCAAAAACATTCAGTACTTC

abundance: many
d_gene: -
v_gene: TRBV6-6
j_gene: TRBJ2-5
CDR3aa: CASSHPGPQETQYF
CDR3nt: TGTGCCAGCAGTCACCCGGGACCGCAAGAGACCCAGTACTTC

abundance: many
d_gene: TRBD1
v_gene: TRBV6-4
j_gene: TRBJ2-1
CDR3aa: CASSESTGGNEQFF
CDR3nt: TGTGCCAGCAGTGAGTCGACAGGGGGCAATGAGCAGTTCTTC

abundance: few
d_gene: TRBD2
v_gene: TRBV20-1
j_gene: TRBJ2-2
CDR3aa: CSARNPGTSGIGELFF
CDR3nt: TGCAGTGCTAGGAATCCCGGGACTAGCGGGATCGGGGAGCTGTTTTTT

abundance: few
d_gene: -
v_gene: TRBV2
j_gene: TRBJ2-1
CDR3aa: CANELGESYNEQFF
CDR3nt: TGTGCCAACGAACTAGGGGAATCCTACAATGAGCAGTTCTTC

abundance: many
d_gene: -
v_gene: TRBV4-1
j_gene: TRBJ2-2
CDR3aa: CASSQGLAGELFF
CDR3nt: TGCGCCAGCAGCCAAGGTCTCGCCGGGGAGCTGTTTTTT

abundance: many
d_gene: TRBD2
v_gene: TRBV10-2
j_gene: TRBJ2-1
CDR3aa: CASRAGVEQFF
CDR3nt: TGCGCCAGCAGGGCGGGAGTTGAGCAGTTCTTC

abundance: -
d_gene: -
v_gene: TRBV2
j_gene: TRBJ1-6
CDR3aa: CASSIQTPSPLHF
CDR3nt: TGTGCCAGCAGCATCCAGACCCCTTCACCCCTCCACTTT

abundance: -
d_gene: -
v_gene: TRBV27
j_gene: TRBJ2-3
CDR3aa: CASSLPTGSRADTQYF
CDR3nt: TGTGCCAGCAGTTTACCTACAGGGTCTAGGGCAGATACGCAGTATTTT

abundance: few
d_gene: -
v_gene: TRBV20-1
j_gene: TRBJ1-6
CDR3aa: CSASLTLGGFNSPLHF
CDR3nt: TGCAGTGCTAGTCTTACTCTAGGAGGTTTTAATTCACCCCTCCACTTT

abundance: many
d_gene: TRBD2
v_gene: TRBV5-1
j_gene: TRBJ2-1
CDR3aa: CATSDGSGSSNEQFF
CDR3nt: TGCGCCACCTCGGACGGAAGCGGGAGTTCCAATGAGCAGTTCTTC

abundance: many
d_gene: TRBD2
v_gene: TRBV7-3
j_gene: TRBJ2-5
CDR3aa: CASSLNGYSGTSGQETQYF
CDR3nt: TGTGCCAGCAGCTTAAACGGCTATTCGGGGACTAGCGGCCAAGAGACCCAGTACTTC

abundance: few
d_gene: -
v_gene: TRBV19
j_gene: TRBJ1-5
CDR3aa: CASSILGSNQPQHF
CDR3nt: TGTGCCAGTAGTATTTTGGGTAGCAATCAGCCCCAGCATTTT

abundance: many
d_gene: TRBD1
v_gene: TRBV28
j_gene: TRBJ2-3
CDR3aa: CASSPPGQGYATQYF
CDR3nt: TGTGCCAGCAGTCCCCCGGGACAGGGATATGCTACGCAGTATTTT

abundance: -
d_gene: -
v_gene: TRBV28
j_gene: TRBJ2-7
CDR3aa: CAGSLGGRPSYEQYF
CDR3nt: TGTGCCGGCAGTTTAGGGGGGCGCCCGTCCTACGAGCAGTACTTC

abundance: -
d_gene: -
v_gene: TRBV11-3
j_gene: TRBJ2-3
CDR3aa: CASSSERDTQYF
CDR3nt: TGTGCCAGCAGCTCAGAGCGGGATACGCAGTATTTT

abundance: few
d_gene: TRBD1
v_gene: TRBV27
j_gene: TRBJ1-1
CDR3aa: CASSPRTGAAFF
CDR3nt: TGTGCCAGCAGTCCCCGGACAGGGGCCGCTTTCTTT

abundance: -
d_gene: TRBD2
v_gene: TRBV20-1
j_gene: TRBJ2-7
CDR3aa: CSASTSGPYEQYF
CDR3nt: TGCAGTGCTTCTACTAGCGGACCTTACGAGCAGTACTTC

abundance: few
d_gene: TRBD1
v_gene: TRBV12-3/TRBV12-4
j_gene: TRBJ1-1
CDR3aa: CASSYPTGGNTEAFF
CDR3nt: TGTGCCAGCAGTTACCCTACAGGGGGAAACACTGAAGCTTTCTTT

abundance: many
d_gene: -
v_gene: TRBV20-1
j_gene: TRBJ2-7
CDR3aa: CSASVSPYEQYF
CDR3nt: TGCAGTGCTAGTGTCAGCCCCTACGAGCAGTACTTC

abundance: -
d_gene: TRBD2
v_gene: TRBV7-8
j_gene: TRBJ2-3
CDR3aa: CASSSTSGRADTQYF
CDR3nt: TGTGCCAGCAGCTCCACTAGCGGGAGGGCGGATACGCAGTATTTT

abundance: -
d_gene: -
v_gene: TRBV5-1
j_gene: TRBJ2-7
CDR3aa: CASSPQGEAYEQYF
CDR3nt: TGCGCCAGCAGCCCGCAGGGGGAGGCCTACGAGCAGTACTTC

abundance: many
d_gene: -
v_gene: TRBV7-2
j_gene: TRBJ1-2
CDR3aa: CASSLDGTAGYTF
CDR3nt: TGTGCCAGCAGCTTAGATGGGACGGCGGGCTACACCTTC